This paragraph covers one TCR beta chain sequence. What it binds is not known. CDR1 and CDR2 (germline): SGHRS, YFSETQ. The CDR3 is 16 residues long. Trimming removed 4 bases from V and 2 bases from J; junction bases left unmatched: 9. The data were taken from a study of long-term antiretroviral therapy in people with HIV. Overall study results and limits: Pre-ART expanded TRB clones stayed dominant throughout, though often decreasing after ART. HIV repertoire CDR3 lengths ranged less widely than those of controls.

Survey-level immunoSEQ v3.0 assays were run. The assay was immunoSEQ multiplex PCR, and TCRdb's table has in-frame clones only and misses some. The sample holds 20,000 to 25,000 clones, 70% to 90% seen once. This material consisted of unsorted PBMCs, taken 2.6 years after starting antiretroviral therapy. The chain combines TRBV5-1 with TRBJ2-1; 7 bases align to TRBD1. This sequence was found in a woman aged 50 to 60 with HIV. CDR3 loop: CASSPNRQGPYNEQFF. CDR3 nucleotide sequence: TGCGCCAGCAGCCCCAACCGACAGGGACCCTACAATGAGCAGTTCTTC.